This TCR beta chain is drawn from a study of cytomegalovirus exposure and HLA in healthy donors. Regarding the study as a whole: Later on, an analysis showed TCR association rates differing by HLA locus, with DRB1 the most and HLA-C the fewest.

PCR primers comprised 60 Vbeta and 13 Jbeta primers. Here immunoSEQ multiplex PCR was the method, and the copy in TCRdb shows in-frame clones only, minus some. The profile shows roughly 100,000 clones, over 9% of them singletons. In its sample, this clone was seen many times. The antigen remains undetermined. J gave up 6 bases and V 7 bases, and 11 bases lay outside the gene matches. Looked up from germline, CDR1 is LNHDA and CDR2 is SQIVND (reference sequence). The length of the CDR3 is 15 residues. The chain is built from TRBV19 and TRBJ2-2; 7 bases are a match to TRBD2. Sequenced sample: PBMCs. This sequence was found in a man in his forties in good health and CMV-seropositive. The CDR3 sequence: CASTPRGGVAGELFF. As DNA, the CDR3 is TGTGCCAGTACCCCACGGGGAGGGGTTGCCGGGGAGCTGTTTTTT. Full variable domain (outside the CDR3, taken from reference TRBV19 and TRBJ2-2): DGGITQSPKYLFRKEGQNVTLSCEQNLNHDAMYWYRQDPGQGLRLIYYSQIVNDFQKGDIAEGYSVSREKKESFPLTVTSAQKNPTAFYLCASTPRGGVAGELFFGEGSRLTVL.